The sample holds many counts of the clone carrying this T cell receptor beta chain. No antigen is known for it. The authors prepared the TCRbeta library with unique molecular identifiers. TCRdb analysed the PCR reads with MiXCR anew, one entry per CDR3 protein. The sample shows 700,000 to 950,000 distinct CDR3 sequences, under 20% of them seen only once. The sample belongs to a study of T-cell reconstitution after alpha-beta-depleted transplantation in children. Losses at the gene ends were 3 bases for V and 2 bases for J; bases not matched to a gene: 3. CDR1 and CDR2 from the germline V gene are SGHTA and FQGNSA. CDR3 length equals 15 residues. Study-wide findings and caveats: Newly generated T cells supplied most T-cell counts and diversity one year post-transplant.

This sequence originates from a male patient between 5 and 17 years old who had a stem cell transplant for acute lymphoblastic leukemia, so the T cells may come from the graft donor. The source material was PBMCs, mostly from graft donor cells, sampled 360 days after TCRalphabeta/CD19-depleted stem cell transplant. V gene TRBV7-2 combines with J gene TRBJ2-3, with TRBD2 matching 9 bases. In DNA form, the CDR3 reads TGTGCCAGCAGCTTTCGACTAGCGGACACAGATACGCAGTATTTT. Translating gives CASSFRLADTDTQYF.